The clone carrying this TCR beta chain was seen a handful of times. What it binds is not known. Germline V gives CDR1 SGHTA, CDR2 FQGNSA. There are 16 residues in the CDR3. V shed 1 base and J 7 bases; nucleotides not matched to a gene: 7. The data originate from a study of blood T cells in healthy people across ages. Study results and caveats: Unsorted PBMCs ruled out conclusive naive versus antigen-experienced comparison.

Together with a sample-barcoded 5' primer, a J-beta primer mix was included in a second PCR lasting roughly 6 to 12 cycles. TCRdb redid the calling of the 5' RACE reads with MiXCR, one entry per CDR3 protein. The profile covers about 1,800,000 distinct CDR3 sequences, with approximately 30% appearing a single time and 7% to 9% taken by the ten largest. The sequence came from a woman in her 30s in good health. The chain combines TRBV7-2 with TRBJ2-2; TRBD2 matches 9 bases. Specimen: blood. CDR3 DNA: TGTGCCAGCAGCTTAGATAGCGGGAGTGGTGTCGGGGAGCTGTTTTTT. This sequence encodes CASSLDSGSGVGELFF.